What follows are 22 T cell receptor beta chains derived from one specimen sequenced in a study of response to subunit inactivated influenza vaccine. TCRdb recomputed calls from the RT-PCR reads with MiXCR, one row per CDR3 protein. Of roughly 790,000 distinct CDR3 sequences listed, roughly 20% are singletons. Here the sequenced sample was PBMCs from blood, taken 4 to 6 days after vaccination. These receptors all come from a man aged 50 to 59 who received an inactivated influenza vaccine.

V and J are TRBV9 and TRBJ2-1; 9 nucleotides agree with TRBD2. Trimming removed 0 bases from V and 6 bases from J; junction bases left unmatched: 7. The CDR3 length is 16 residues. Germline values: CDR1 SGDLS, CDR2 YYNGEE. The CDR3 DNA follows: TGTGCCAGCAGCGTAGTACCTAGCGGGGCTCCCAATGAGCAGTTCTTC. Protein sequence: CASSVVPSGAPNEQFF.

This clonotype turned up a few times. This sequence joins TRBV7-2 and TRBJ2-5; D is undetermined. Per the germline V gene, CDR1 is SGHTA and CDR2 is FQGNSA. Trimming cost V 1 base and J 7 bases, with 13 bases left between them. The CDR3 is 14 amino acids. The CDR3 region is CASSLDWDLGTQYF. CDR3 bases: TGTGCCAGCAGCTTAGATTGGGATCTAGGGACCCAGTACTTC.

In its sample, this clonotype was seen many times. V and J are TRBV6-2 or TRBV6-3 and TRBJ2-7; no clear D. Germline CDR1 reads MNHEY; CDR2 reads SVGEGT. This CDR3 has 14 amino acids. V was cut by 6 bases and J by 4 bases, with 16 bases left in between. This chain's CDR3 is CASRLRQGRYEQYF. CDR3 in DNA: TGTGCCAGCAGACTACGACAAGGGCGGTACGAGCAGTACTTC.

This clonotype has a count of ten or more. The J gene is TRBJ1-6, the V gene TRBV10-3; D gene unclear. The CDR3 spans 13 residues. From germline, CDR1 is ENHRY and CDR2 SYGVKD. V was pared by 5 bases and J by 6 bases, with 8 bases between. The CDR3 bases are TGTGCCATCAGTTTGACGGGTAATTCACCCCTCCACTTT. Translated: CAISLTGNSPLHF.

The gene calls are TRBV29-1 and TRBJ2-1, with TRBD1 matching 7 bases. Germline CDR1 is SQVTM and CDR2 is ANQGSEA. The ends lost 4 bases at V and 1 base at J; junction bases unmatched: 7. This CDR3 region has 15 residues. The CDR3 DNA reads TGCAGCGTTGTAGACAGGGTGTATTCCTACAATGAGCAGTTCTTC. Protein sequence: CSVVDRVYSYNEQFF.

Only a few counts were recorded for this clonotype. CDR3 protein: CASSPFRAGTARTDTQYF. The CDR3 DNA follows: TGTGCCAGCAGCCCTTTCCGCGCCGGGACGGCCCGCACAGATACGCAGTATTTT. The rearrangement joins TRBV5-6 to TRBJ2-3, with D tentatively TRBD1 or TRBD2 (5 bases each). Germline CDR1 reads SGHDT; CDR2 reads YYEEEE. V shed 4 bases and J shed 1 base, with 22 bases lying between them. This CDR3 has 18 residues.

For the CDR3, the DNA is TGCGCCAGCAGCGTGGGACAGGGGGCGGACACCGGGGAGCTGTTTTTT. It translates to CASSVGQGADTGELFF. The V call is TRBV5-1, the J call TRBJ2-2, with 12 bases lining up with TRBD1. This CDR3 spans 16 amino acids. V dropped 4 bases and J dropped 3; count of bases not matched to a gene: 4. Looked up from germline, CDR1 is SGHRS and CDR2 is YFSETQ. Complete variable domain (other parts from reference TRBV5-1 and TRBJ2-2): KAGVTQTPRYLIKTRGQQVTLSCSPISGHRSVSWYQQTPGQGLQFLFEYFSETQRNKGNFPGRFSGRQFSNSRSEMNVSTLELGDSALYLCASSVGQGADTGELFFGEGSRLTVL.

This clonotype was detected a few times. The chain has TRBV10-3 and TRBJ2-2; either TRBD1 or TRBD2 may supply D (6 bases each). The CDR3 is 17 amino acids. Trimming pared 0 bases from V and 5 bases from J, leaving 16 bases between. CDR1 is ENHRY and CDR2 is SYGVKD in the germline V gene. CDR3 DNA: TGTGCCATCAGTGAGTCTCGGGGGCCCCTTGGTACCGGGGAGCTGTTTTTT. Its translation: CAISESRGPLGTGELFF.

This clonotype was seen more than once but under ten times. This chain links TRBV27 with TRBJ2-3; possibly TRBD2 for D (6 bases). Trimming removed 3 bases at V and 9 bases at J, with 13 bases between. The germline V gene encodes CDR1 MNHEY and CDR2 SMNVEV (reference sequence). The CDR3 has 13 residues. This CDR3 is CASSLGGSRTQYF. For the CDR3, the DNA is TGTGCCAGCAGTTTGGGGGGTTCGAGGACGCAGTATTTT.

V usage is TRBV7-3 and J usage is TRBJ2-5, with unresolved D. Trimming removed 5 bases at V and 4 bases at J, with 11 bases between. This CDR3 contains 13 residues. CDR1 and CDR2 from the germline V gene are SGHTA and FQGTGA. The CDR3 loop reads CASSPYPGETQYF. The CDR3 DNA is TGTGCCAGCAGCCCGTACCCGGGAGAGACCCAGTACTTC.

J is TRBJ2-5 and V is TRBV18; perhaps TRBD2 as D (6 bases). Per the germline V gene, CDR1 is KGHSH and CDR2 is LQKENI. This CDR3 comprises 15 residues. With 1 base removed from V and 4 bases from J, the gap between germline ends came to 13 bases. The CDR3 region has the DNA TGTGCCAGCTCACCACTCGGGGGAGCGGGAGAGACCCAGTACTTC. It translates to CASSPLGGAGETQYF.

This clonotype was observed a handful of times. The DNA of the CDR3 is TGTGCCTGGAGTGCGACAGGGTTCGGTCAGCCCCAGCATTTT. Protein sequence: CAWSATGFGQPQHF. The chain recombines TRBV30 with TRBJ1-5; 7 nucleotides match TRBD1. The V and J ends lost 1 base and 6 bases, in that order; junction bases with no gene match: 6. CDR3 size: 14 residues. The germline gives CDR1 GTSNPN, CDR2 SVGIG (reference sequence).

The CDR3 DNA is TGTGCCACCCAGATAGACAGTACCTACAATGAGCAGTTCTTC. Amino acid sequence: CATQIDSTYNEQFF. This chain uses TRBV27 with TRBJ2-1, with D perhaps TRBD1 (5 bases). V was clipped by 10 bases and J by 2 bases, with 15 bases between them. The CDR3 is 14 residues long. Germline V gene data show CDR1 as MNHEY and CDR2 as SMNVEV (reference sequence).

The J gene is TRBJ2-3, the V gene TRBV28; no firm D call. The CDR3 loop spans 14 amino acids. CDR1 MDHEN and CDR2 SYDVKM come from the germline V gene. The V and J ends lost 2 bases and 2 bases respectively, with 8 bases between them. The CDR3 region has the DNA TGTGCCAGCAGTTTAGGGCACAACACAGATACGCAGTATTTT. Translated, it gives CASSLGHNTDTQYF. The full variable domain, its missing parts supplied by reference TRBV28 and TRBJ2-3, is DVKVTQSSRYLVKRTGEKVFLECVQDMDHENMFWYRQDPGLGLRLIYFSYDVKMKEKGDIPEGYSVSREKKERFSLILESASTNQTSMYLCASSLGHNTDTQYFGPGTRLTVL.

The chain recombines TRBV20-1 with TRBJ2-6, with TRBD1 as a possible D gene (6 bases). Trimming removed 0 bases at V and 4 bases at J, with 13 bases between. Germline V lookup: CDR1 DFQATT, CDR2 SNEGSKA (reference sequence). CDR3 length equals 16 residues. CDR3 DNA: TGCAGTGCTAGAGAAGGGTGGGGGCCGGGGGCCAACGTCCTGACTTTC. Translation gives CSAREGWGPGANVLTF.

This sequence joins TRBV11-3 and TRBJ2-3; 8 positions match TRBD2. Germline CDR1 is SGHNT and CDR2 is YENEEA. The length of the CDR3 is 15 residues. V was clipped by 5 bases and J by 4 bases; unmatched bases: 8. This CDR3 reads CASSQGRGDADTQYF. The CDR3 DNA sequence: TGTGCCAGCAGCCAGGGGCGGGGGGATGCAGATACGCAGTATTTT. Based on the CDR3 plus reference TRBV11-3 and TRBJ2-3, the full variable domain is EAGVVQSPRYKIIEKKQPVAFWCNPISGHNTLYWYLQNLGQGPELLIRYENEEAVDDSQLPKDRFSAERLKGVDSTLKIQPAELGDSAVYLCASSQGRGDADTQYFGPGTRLTVL.

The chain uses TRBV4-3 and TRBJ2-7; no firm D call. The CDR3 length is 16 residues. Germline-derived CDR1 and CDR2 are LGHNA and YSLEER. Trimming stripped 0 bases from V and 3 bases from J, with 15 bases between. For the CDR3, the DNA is TGCGCCAGCAGCCAAGATCAGGCAGGTTTACACTACGAGCAGTACTTC. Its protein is CASSQDQAGLHYEQYF.

The CDR3 sequence is CSAIQAYEQYF. In DNA, the CDR3 is TGCAGTGCCATACAGGCCTACGAGCAGTACTTC. The genes are TRBV20-1 and TRBJ2-7, with D perhaps TRBD1 (5 bases). Germline V gene data show CDR1 as DFQATT and CDR2 as SNEGSKA (reference sequence). V gave up 6 bases and J gave up 2 bases, with 8 bases separating them. The CDR3 extends over 11 amino acids.

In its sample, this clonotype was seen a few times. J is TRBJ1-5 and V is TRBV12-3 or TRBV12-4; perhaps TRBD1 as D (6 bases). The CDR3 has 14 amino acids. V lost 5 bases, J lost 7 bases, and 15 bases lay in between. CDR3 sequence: CASSPGTPRQPQHF. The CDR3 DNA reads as TGTGCCAGCAGTCCCGGGACACCGCGACAGCCCCAGCATTTT.

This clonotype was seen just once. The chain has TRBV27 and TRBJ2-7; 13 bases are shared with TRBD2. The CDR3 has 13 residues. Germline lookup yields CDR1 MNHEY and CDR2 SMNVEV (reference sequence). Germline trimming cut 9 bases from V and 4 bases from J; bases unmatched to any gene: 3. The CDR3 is CASGTSGMYEQYF. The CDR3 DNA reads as TGTGCCAGTGGGACTAGCGGGATGTACGAGCAGTACTTC.

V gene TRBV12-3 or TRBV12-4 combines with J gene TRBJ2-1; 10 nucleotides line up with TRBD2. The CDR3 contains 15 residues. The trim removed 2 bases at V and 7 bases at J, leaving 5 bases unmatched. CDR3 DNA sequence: TGTGCCAGCAGTTTAAGCGGGAGGGCGAAGAATGAGCAGTTCTTC. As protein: CASSLSGRAKNEQFF.

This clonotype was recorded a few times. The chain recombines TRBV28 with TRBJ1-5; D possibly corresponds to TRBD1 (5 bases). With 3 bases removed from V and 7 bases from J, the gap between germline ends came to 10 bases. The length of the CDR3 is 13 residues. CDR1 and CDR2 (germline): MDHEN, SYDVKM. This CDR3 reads CASSFAGPQPQHF. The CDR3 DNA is TGTGCCAGCAGTTTTGCAGGGCCCCAGCCCCAGCATTTT.